The 21 T cell receptor beta chains below were found in one sample sequenced in a study of T cells after yellow fever vaccination. Via MiXCR, TCRdb re-called the 5' RACE reads, giving one row per CDR3 protein. The sample lists approximately 160,000 distinct CDR3 sequences, approximately 10% seen once, with about 40% in the top ten. The sequencing used CD8+ T cells sorted from PBMCs, collected 45 days after the yellow fever booster vaccination. These receptor sequences come from a man between 18 and 35 years old who received the YFV17D yellow fever vaccine.

The gene calls are TRBV7-6 and TRBJ2-5, with TRBD2 matching over 7 bases. The length of the CDR3 is 15 residues. Germline CDR1 and CDR2: SGHVS and FNYEAQ. Trimming at V came to 0 bases and at J to 9 bases, leaving 10 bases not matched to a gene. CDR3 nucleotides: TGTGCCAGCAGCTTAGCTCAGCGAGGAAGCGGGGCCCAGTACTTC. Translated: CASSLAQRGSGAQYF.

This rearrangement joins TRBV7-9 to TRBJ1-2; TRBD1 aligns across 7 bases. The CDR3 has 13 amino acids. The trim removed 5 bases at V and 5 bases at J, leaving 5 bases unmatched. Germline V gene lookup returns CDR1 SEHNR and CDR2 FQNEAQ (reference sequence). CDR3 sequence: CASSDRVGYGYTF. The CDR3 coding sequence is TGTGCCAGCAGCGACAGGGTCGGATATGGCTACACCTTC. The full variable domain, with the rest looked up from reference TRBV7-9 and TRBJ1-2, is DTGVSQNPRHKITKRGQNVTFRCDPISEHNRLYWYRQTLGQGPEFLTYFQNEAQLEKSRLLSDRFSAERPKGSFSTLEIQRTEQGDSAMYLCASSDRVGYGYTFGSGTRLTVV.

This clonotype was counted only a few times. The chain recombines TRBV10-3 with TRBJ2-7, with 7 bases aligning to TRBD1. Unmatched junction bases numbered 3, after V lost 2 bases and J lost 2 bases. Germline values: CDR1 ENHRY, CDR2 SYGVKD. This CDR3 region has 14 residues. The CDR3 region has the DNA TGTGCCATCAGTGAGACAGGACAGGCCTACGAGCAGTACTTC. Protein sequence: CAISETGQAYEQYF.

This chain links TRBV6-2 or TRBV6-3 with TRBJ1-1; D gene ambiguous. CDR3 size: 13 residues. The V end was cut by 5 bases, the J end by 5 bases, with 12 bases between. Germline-derived CDR1 and CDR2 are MNHEY and SVGEGT. The CDR3 DNA sequence: TGTGCCAGCAGTCCGGGTCGGGCGACTGAAGCTTTCTTT. Amino acid sequence: CASSPGRATEAFF.

J is TRBJ1-2 and V is TRBV15; a weak D match, TRBD1 (5 bases). Germline V CDR1 and CDR2: LNHNV, YYDKDF (reference sequence). The CDR3 contains 16 residues. Trimming took off 0 bases at V and 10 bases at J, with 21 bases between the two ends. CDR3 in amino acids: CATSRDTEDIRSYYTF. The CDR3, as DNA: TGTGCCACCAGCAGAGACACAGAGGACATAAGGTCTTACTACACCTTC.

This clonotype was recorded many times. V and J are TRBV7-9 and TRBJ1-2; 8 bases map to TRBD1. The CDR3 runs to 14 residues. Germline CDR1 is SEHNR and CDR2 is FQNEAQ (reference sequence). J was trimmed by 3 bases and V by 4 bases; bases with no gene match: 4. CDR3 region: CASSSGQAHYGYTF. The CDR3 DNA reads as TGTGCCAGCAGCTCGGGACAGGCGCACTATGGCTACACCTTC.

The sample holds a few counts of this clonotype. The V call is TRBV27, the J call TRBJ2-5; D remains ambiguous. CDR1 MNHEY and CDR2 SMNVEV come from the germline V gene (reference sequence). V lost 8 bases to trimming and J lost 0 bases, with 10 bases between them. This CDR3 has 13 amino acids. The chain's CDR3 is CASGYRYQETQYF. The CDR3 nucleotides are TGTGCCAGCGGATATAGGTACCAAGAGACCCAGTACTTC.

The sample holds a few counts of this clonotype. The chain has TRBV12-3 or TRBV12-4 and TRBJ1-2; tentative D call: TRBD1 (6 bases). The CDR3 is 13 residues long. The ends were cut back, 8 bases at V and 3 bases at J, with 13 bases in the middle. The CDR3, as DNA: TGTGCCAGCGTGCAGGGGAGTGACTATGGCTACACCTTC. Its protein is CASVQGSDYGYTF.

This clonotype was seen a few times. This chain links TRBV4-3 with TRBJ1-1; no reliable D call. V was trimmed by 2 bases and J by 0 bases, leaving 19 bases between them. The germline V gene has CDR1 LGHNA and CDR2 YSLEER. This CDR3 is 18 amino acids long. This chain's CDR3 is CASSQWSIGQRMNTEAFF. DNA for the CDR3: TGCGCCAGCAGCCAATGGTCGATTGGCCAGAGAATGAACACTGAAGCTTTCTTT.

This clonotype came up many times. V gene TRBV4-2 combines with J gene TRBJ2-7; 9 bases map to TRBD1. Germline V CDR1 and CDR2: LGHNA, YNFKEQ. CDR3 size: 15 residues. The trim removed 4 bases at V and 6 bases at J, leaving 10 bases unmatched. CDR3 loop: CASSPETGGVGEQYF. The CDR3 region has the DNA TGTGCCAGCAGCCCAGAGACAGGGGGAGTGGGCGAGCAGTACTTC.

The rearrangement links TRBV6-5 to TRBJ1-4, with TRBD1 matching 8 bases. The CDR3 runs to 15 residues. Germline loops: CDR1 MNHEY, CDR2 SVGAGI. The junction had 5 bases not matched to a gene; V was cut back by 6 bases and J by 2 bases. For the CDR3, the DNA is TGTGCCAGCAGCTACACAGGGGGGACTAATGAAAAACTGTTTTTT. Protein: CASSYTGGTNEKLFF.

The chain recombines TRBV6-5 with TRBJ2-2; 11 nucleotides match TRBD2. The CDR3 totals 13 residues. CDR1 is MNHEY, CDR2 SVGAGI, per germline. The V segment lost 7 bases and the J segment 5 bases; nucleotides outside the gene matches: 0. The CDR3 coding sequence is TGTGCCAGCACTAGCGGGGGGACCGGGGAGCTGTTTTTT. Amino acids: CASTSGGTGELFF.

This clonotype turned up a few times. The chain recombines TRBV5-4 with TRBJ2-5; TRBD2 matches at 7 bases. This CDR3 spans 12 amino acids. Trimming took 3 bases from V and 6 from J; bases not matched to a gene: 2. The germline CDR1 and CDR2 sequences are SGHNT and YYREEE (reference sequence). Written as DNA, the CDR3 is TGTGCCAGCAGCTGGGAGGGTCAGACCCAGTACTTC. It encodes CASSWEGQTQYF.

This clonotype occurred many times. The chain employs TRBV11-3 and TRBJ2-7; 8 bases align to TRBD2. The CDR3 totals 14 residues. Per the germline V gene, CDR1 is SGHNT and CDR2 is YENEEA. J gave up 5 bases and V 2 bases, and 5 bases lay outside the gene matches. As DNA, the CDR3 is TGTGCCAGCAGCTTAAGCGGGGGAAACGACGAGCAGTACTTC. This translates into CASSLSGGNDEQYF.

The chain uses TRBV5-4 and TRBJ1-2, with a possible D match to TRBD1 (5 bases). CDR1 SGHNT and CDR2 YYREEE come from the germline V gene (reference sequence). CDR3 length: 14 amino acids. V lost 2 bases to trimming and J lost 4 bases, with 12 bases between them. The CDR3 region is CASSFAGWGYGYTF. DNA of the CDR3: TGTGCCAGCAGCTTCGCAGGGTGGGGCTATGGCTACACCTTC.

The rearrangement links TRBV7-3 to TRBJ2-5; D possibly corresponds to TRBD1 (5 bases). Germline V gene data show CDR1 as SGHTA and CDR2 as FQGTGA. Trimming removed 5 bases at V and 10 bases at J, with 17 bases between. This CDR3 has 13 residues. CDR3 DNA: TGTGCCAGCAGCCCAGGGCCCTATTCTCACCAGTACTTC. This sequence encodes CASSPGPYSHQYF. Complete variable domain (other parts from reference TRBV7-3 and TRBJ2-5): GAGVSQTPSNKVTEKGKYVELRCDPISGHTALYWYRQSLGQGPEFLIYFQGTGAADDSGLPNDRFFAVRPEGSVSTLKIQRTERGDSAVYLCASSPGPYSHQYFGPGTRLLVL.

V usage is TRBV20-1 and J usage is TRBJ1-5; 9 bases line up with TRBD1. V trimming: 0 bases; J trimming: 5 bases; junction bases outside the gene matches: 5. Germline V gene data show CDR1 as DFQATT and CDR2 as SNEGSKA (reference sequence). The CDR3 is made up of 15 amino acids. This chain's CDR3 is CSAREYRGPHQPQHF. In nucleotides, the CDR3 is TGCAGTGCTAGAGAGTACAGGGGGCCTCATCAGCCCCAGCATTTT.

There are many counts of this clonotype. The V call is TRBV15, the J call TRBJ1-2; TRBD1 matches at 8 bases. From germline, CDR1 is LNHNV and CDR2 YYDKDF (reference sequence). The CDR3 extends over 14 amino acids. V dropped 4 bases and J dropped 4; count of bases not matched to a gene: 5. The CDR3 region is CATSKRGQVYGYTF. The CDR3 coding sequence is TGTGCCACCAGCAAAAGGGGACAGGTCTATGGCTACACCTTC.

This CDR3 is CASSSDDYEQYV. The CDR3 DNA reads as TGTGCCAGCAGCTCCGACGACTACGAGCAGTACGTC. V usage is TRBV7-9 and J usage is TRBJ2-7; no clear D. The CDR3 runs 12 residues. Germline V lookup: CDR1 SEHNR, CDR2 FQNEAQ (reference sequence). V was clipped by 4 bases and J by 3 bases, with 7 bases between them.

This clonotype was detected only a few times. The chain links TRBV6-5 to TRBJ2-5, with D perhaps assigned TRBD1 or TRBD2 (5 bases each). V was cut by 7 bases and J by 2 bases, with 8 bases left in between. This CDR3 contains 12 residues. Germline V gene data show CDR1 as MNHEY and CDR2 as SVGAGI. The CDR3 DNA follows: TGTGCCAGCACAGGGAGTCAAGAGACCCAGTACTTC. This translates into CASTGSQETQYF.

There are a few counts of this clonotype. The V gene is TRBV4-1, the J gene TRBJ1-4; D gene uncertain. This CDR3 is built from 13 residues. The V gene's germline CDR1 is MGHRA and CDR2 YSYEKL. Trimming pared 0 bases from V and 8 bases from J, leaving 7 bases between. The CDR3 reads CASSQEGREKLFF. CDR3 bases: TGCGCCAGCAGCCAAGAAGGAAGGGAAAAACTGTTTTTT.